The following is a T cell receptor (beta chain) sequence with its context. Its target is unknown. This entry comes from a study of cytomegalovirus exposure and HLA in healthy donors. Study-wide points: A previous analysis found most TCR beta V segments productive roughly 87% or roughly 30% of the time.

Vbeta (60) and Jbeta (13) primers were used in the PCR. Sequencing used immunoSEQ multiplex PCR; TCRdb keeps in-frame clones, though not all of them. This sample has around 110,000 clones; under 90% occur once, and the top ten carry roughly 3.9%. This CDR3 is 17 amino acids long. V lost 5 bases, J lost 0 bases, and 7 bases stayed unmatched. The V gene's germline CDR1 is LNHNV and CDR2 YYDKDF (reference sequence). The clonotype comes from a woman in her twenties or thirties in good health and CMV-seronegative. The chain couples TRBV15 to TRBJ2-3; TRBD1 matches at 11 bases. The sequencing sample was made of PBMCs. The CDR3 region has the DNA TGTGCCACCAGCCCCGGGACAGGGGGTGTAAGCACAGATACGCAGTATTTT. This encodes CATSPGTGGVSTDTQYF.